A single sample gave rise to the 28 T cell receptor beta chains below, sequenced in a study of T cell clonality in common variable immunodeficiency. Study observations and caveats: Reportedly, TCR beta sequences from common variable immunodeficiency showed fewer deletions and N-nucleotide insertions.

The antigens of these receptors remain unknown. Assay: immunoSEQ multiplex PCR; the TCRdb copy retains only in-frame clones and omits some. Listed for the sample are fewer than 9,500 clones, none seen a single time. The specimen sequenced was peripheral blood mononuclear cells. Receptors were obtained from a human donor with common variable immunodeficiency.

This clone was counted only a few times. The missing CDR3 end, 3 residues past where the read stops, is filled in from the germline J gene. V usage is TRBV6-1 and J usage is TRBJ2-5; 8 nucleotides align to TRBD1. After removal of 4 bases from V and 4 bases from J, the junction contained 11 bases not matched to a gene. The CDR3 totals 16 residues. Per germline, CDR1 MNHNS and CDR2 SASEGT. The sequenced part of the CDR3 DNA is TGTGCCAGCAGTGGACAAACAGGGGGGTTGGGAGAGACC. Translated, it gives CASSGQTGGLGET. In full, the CDR3 reads CASSGQTGGLGETQYF.

In its sample, this clone was seen a few times. Coverage ceases 3 residues before the CDR3 finishes, and the germline J gene fills in the end. The chain carries TRBV19 and TRBJ2-5; D tentatively fits TRBD1 or TRBD2 (5 bases each). Germline CDR1 is LNHDA and CDR2 is SQIVND (reference sequence). V lost 4 bases and J 3 bases, leaving 15 bases between the germline ends. There are 15 residues in the CDR3. The sequenced CDR3 bases are TGTGCCAGTAGTAGGTTTCAGGGAGCGAAAGAGACC. Its translation is CASSRFQGAKET. The whole CDR3 reads CASSRFQGAKETQYF.

In its sample, this clone is medium-sized. The CDR3 region is CAIRTQGTDTQYF. The CDR3 bases that were read are TGTGCCATCAGGACACAGGGCACAGATACG. The genes are TRBV10-3 and TRBJ2-3, with a tentative D call TRBD1 (5 bases). The CDR3 is cut off 3 residues early in the read; its end comes from the germline J gene. V gave up 6 bases and J gave up 1 base, with 8 bases separating them. The CDR3 runs 13 residues. Germline loops: CDR1 ENHRY, CDR2 SYGVKD.

A note on this clone: The sequence runs out 3 residues before the end of the CDR3; the remainder is reconstructed from the germline J gene. This chain connects TRBV18 to TRBJ2-6; TRBD2 agrees at 12 bases. Germline assignment: CDR1 KGHSH and CDR2 LQKENI. This CDR3 has 19 residues. The junction had 7 bases not matched to a gene; V was cut back by 3 bases and J by 1 base. CDR3: CASSPWTSGTGSGANVLTF. CDR3 bases read: TGTGCCAGCTCACCTTGGACTAGCGGGACGGGTTCTGGGGCCAACGTC.

Concerning this clone: The CDR3 goes on 3 residues after the read ends, and that part is filled in from the germline J gene. The V call is TRBV19, the J call TRBJ1-2, with D hard to call. The CDR3 totals 15 residues. The V gene lost 3 bases and the J gene lost 4 bases, with 15 bases spanning the gap. Germline V gene lookup returns CDR1 LNHDA and CDR2 SQIVND (reference sequence). The sequenced part of the CDR3 DNA is TGTGCCAGTAGTATTCCGCCCAGACTGGGCTATGGC. This sequence encodes CASSIPPRLGYG. The whole CDR3 is CASSIPPRLGYGYTF.

A note on this clone: The read finishes 3 residues shy of the CDR3 end, and the germline J gene is used to complete it. J is TRBJ2-1 and V is TRBV7-8; TRBD1 agrees at 10 bases. The germline gives CDR1 SGHVS, CDR2 FQNEAQ. The CDR3 sequence is 16 residues long. With 4 bases clipped from V and 8 bases from J, the junction kept 11 bases outside the gene matches. The CDR3 is CASSSTRDRGAYEQFF. The sequenced CDR3 bases are TGTGCCAGCAGCTCGACCCGGGACAGGGGTGCGTATGAG.

Points on this clone: The read ends 3 residues before the CDR3 terminus; that terminus is restored from the germline J gene. This sequence joins TRBV7-6 and TRBJ2-1; 14 positions match TRBD2. The CDR3 sequence is 18 residues long. Germline CDR1 reads SGHVS; CDR2 reads FNYEAQ. V trimming: 2 bases; J trimming: 7 bases; junction bases outside the gene matches: 10. CDR3 residues: CASSLTLPGLAGVNEQFF. Partial CDR3 DNA: TGTGCCAGCAGCTTAACTCTCCCGGGACTAGCGGGAGTGAATGAG. Full variable domain (missing parts from reference TRBV7-6 and TRBJ2-1): GAGVSQSPRYKVTKRGQDVALRCDPISGHVSLYWYRQALGQGPEFLTYFNYEAQQDKSGLPNDRFSAERPEGSISTLTIQRTEQRDSAMYRCASSLTLPGLAGVNEQFFGPGTRLTVL.

As concerns this clone: The read ends 3 residues early relative to the CDR3; the germline J gene fills the gap. The gene calls are TRBV19 and TRBJ2-1, with D tentatively TRBD1 (7 bases). V was pared by 0 bases and J by 7 bases, with 16 bases between. The CDR3 covers 16 residues. The germline V gene has CDR1 LNHDA and CDR2 SQIVND (reference sequence). Here the CDR3 reads CASSIEAGGRKNEQFF. CDR3 DNA, as far as it was read: TGTGCCAGTAGTATAGAGGCAGGGGGGAGGAAAAATGAG.

This clone counts as medium-sized. The read ends 3 residues shy of where the CDR3 ends; the end is completed using the germline J gene. V and J are TRBV20-1 and TRBJ2-7; 7 positions match TRBD2. V was clipped by 7 bases and J by 4 bases; unmatched bases: 10. This CDR3 has 13 amino acids. Germline values: CDR1 DFQATT, CDR2 SNEGSKA (reference sequence). CDR3 amino acids: CSVHASGTYEQYF. The CDR3 DNA, read in part, is TGCAGTGTCCATGCTAGCGGAACTTACGAG.

By share of the sample, this clone is medium-sized (0.01 to 0.1%). The read stops 3 residues short of the end of the CDR3; the missing end is completed from the germline J gene. The gene calls are TRBV20-1 and TRBJ2-5, with 10 positions matching TRBD2. V was pared by 3 bases and J by 5 bases, with 6 bases of the junction left unmatched. In germline, CDR1 is DFQATT, CDR2 SNEGSKA (reference sequence). The length of the CDR3 is 14 residues. Partial CDR3 DNA: TGCAGTGCTAGTGGTAGCGGGAGGACGGAGACC. The encoded protein is CSASGSGRTET. The whole CDR3 region reads CSASGSGRTETQYF.

This clone has ten or more counts. The CDR3 end falls 3 residues outside the read, so it is completed with the germline J gene. This sequence joins TRBV5-1 and TRBJ2-1; the match to TRBD2 covers 10 bases. V gave up 2 bases and J gave up 2 bases; unmatched junction bases: 1. Germline CDR1 is SGHRS and CDR2 is YFSETQ. CDR3 length: 15 amino acids. Here the CDR3 reads CASSLLAGTYNEQFF. The covered CDR3 bases are TGCGCCAGCAGCTTACTAGCGGGGACCTACAATGAG.

In this sample, this clone turned up many times. The CDR3 end falls 3 residues outside the read, so it is completed with the germline J gene. The genes are TRBV2 and TRBJ2-1; the match to TRBD2 covers 12 bases. This CDR3 spans 17 amino acids. CDR1 and CDR2 (germline): SNHLY, FYNNEI. Unmatched junction bases numbered 13, after V lost 5 bases and J lost 8 bases. CDR3 sequence: CASSLLRLAGEFHEQFF. The DNA read from the CDR3 is TGTGCCAGCAGTCTATTGAGACTAGCGGGAGAATTCCATGAG. The full variable domain, rest sourced from reference TRBV2 and TRBJ2-1, is EPEVTQTPSHQVTQMGQEVILRCVPISNHLYFYWYRQILGQKVEFLVSFYNNEISEKSEIFDDQFSVERPDGSNFTLKIRSTKLEDSAMYFCASSLLRLAGEFHEQFFGPGTRLTVL.

This clone was detected only a few times. The CDR3 spells CASSLGTGDYGYTF. CDR3 bases read: TGTGCCAGCAGCCTAGGGACAGGGGACTATGGC. This rearrangement joins TRBV7-3 to TRBJ1-2; TRBD1 agrees at 10 bases. The read falls 3 residues short of the CDR3 end, and the missing part is taken from the germline J gene. The CDR3 consists of 14 residues. J gave up 3 bases and V 5 bases, and 3 bases lay outside the gene matches. Germline CDR1 SGHTA, CDR2 FQGTGA.

This clone was counted many times. Read coverage stops 3 residues before the CDR3 terminus; the germline J gene supplies the remainder. The V call is TRBV19, the J call TRBJ2-7; D gene unclear. CDR1 is LNHDA and CDR2 is SQIVND in the germline V gene (reference sequence). Trimming took off 5 bases at V and 0 bases at J, with 5 bases between the two ends. This CDR3 region has 12 residues. The CDR3 bases that were read are TGTGCCAGTAGTGCGGTCTCCTACGAG. It codes for CASSAVSYE. The full CDR3 protein is CASSAVSYEQYF. Based on the CDR3 plus reference TRBV19 and TRBJ2-7, the full variable domain is DGGITQSPKYLFRKEGQNVTLSCEQNLNHDAMYWYRQDPGQGLRLIYYSQIVNDFQKGDIAEGYSVSREKKESFPLTVTSAQKNPTAFYLCASSAVSYEQYFGPGTRLTVT.

Ten or more counts support this clone. From the germline J gene comes the end of the CDR3, since the read stops 3 residues before it. J is TRBJ1-2 and V is TRBV19; TRBD1 might be the D (5 bases). From germline, CDR1 is LNHDA and CDR2 SQIVND (reference sequence). Trimming cost V 2 bases and J 4 bases, with 14 bases left between them. The CDR3 extends over 15 amino acids. The sequenced part of the CDR3 DNA is TGTGCCAGTAGTATACAGGGCCAGAGGGGCTATGGC. Translation gives CASSIQGQRGYG. The whole CDR3 is CASSIQGQRGYGYTF. Complete variable domain (other parts from reference TRBV19 and TRBJ1-2): DGGITQSPKYLFRKEGQNVTLSCEQNLNHDAMYWYRQDPGQGLRLIYYSQIVNDFQKGDIAEGYSVSREKKESFPLTVTSAQKNPTAFYLCASSIQGQRGYGYTFGSGTRLTVV.

This clone occurred many times. With the read ending 3 residues before the CDR3 end, the germline J gene is used to fill in that end. V usage is TRBV20-1 and J usage is TRBJ2-7; D gene ambiguous. CDR3 length: 15 residues. V dropped 5 bases and J dropped 4 bases, with 21 bases sitting between them. The germline V gene has CDR1 DFQATT and CDR2 SNEGSKA (reference sequence). CDR3 DNA, as far as it was read: TGCAGTGCTTTAGGGCAGGCTCTGTCCCTATACGAG. Protein sequence: CSALGQALSLYE. The CDR3 in its entirety is CSALGQALSLYEQYF.

This clone was seen ten or more times. CDR3 protein: CASSWRQGAATEAFF. The CDR3 bases that were read are TGTGCCAGCAGCTGGAGACAGGGGGCGGCCACTGAA. The gene calls are TRBV7-9 and TRBJ1-1; the match to TRBD1 covers 10 bases. Read data end 3 residues before the CDR3 end; the end is taken from the germline J gene. The length of the CDR3 is 15 residues. The germline CDR1 and CDR2 sequences are SEHNR and FQNEAQ (reference sequence). V was pared by 4 bases and J by 4 bases, with 6 bases of the junction left unmatched.

This clone was seen many times. The read stops 3 residues short of the end of the CDR3; the missing end is completed from the germline J gene. The chain joins TRBV5-4 to TRBJ2-1; 9 nucleotides match TRBD2. Germline CDR1 is SGHNT and CDR2 is YYREEE (reference sequence). CDR3 length: 16 residues. V lost 10 bases and J lost 0; bases outside the gene matches: 11. CDR3 region: CAYRSGRISSYNEQFF. CDR3 bases read: TGTGCCTATAGGAGCGGGAGGATCAGCTCCTACAATGAG.

This clone turned up a few times. The read gets to within 3 residues of the CDR3 end, and the germline J gene fills in the rest. The chain has TRBV7-9 and TRBJ1-6; D is unresolved. The V end lost 1 base, the J end lost 9 bases, and 7 bases lay between the germline ends. CDR1 and CDR2 from the germline V gene are SEHNR and FQNEAQ (reference sequence). This CDR3 is 13 amino acids long. The CDR3 loop reads CASSLVVASPLHF. CDR3 DNA (partial): TGTGCCAGCAGCTTAGTAGTTGCTTCACCC.

This clone appeared a few times. The read is 3 residues too short to cover the CDR3 end, so that end is filled in from the germline J gene. This chain uses TRBV30 with TRBJ1-2; D is perhaps TRBD1 (6 bases). The CDR3 extends over 14 amino acids. Germline CDR1 GTSNPN, CDR2 SVGIG (reference sequence). V lost 1 base and J 3 bases, leaving 12 bases between the germline ends. The sequenced part of the CDR3 DNA is TGTGCCTGGAGTGGGTGGTCAGGGGACTATGGC. Translated: CAWSGWSGDYG. The CDR3 as a whole reads CAWSGWSGDYGYTF.

As concerns this clone: The read stops 3 residues short of the end of the CDR3; the missing end is completed from the germline J gene. The chain recombines TRBV7-2 with TRBJ2-7; D call uncertain. V gave up 5 bases and J gave up 6 bases, with 11 bases separating them. CDR1 SGHTA and CDR2 FQGNSA come from the germline V gene. The CDR3 covers 12 residues. CDR3 amino acids: CASSLYQAEQYF. The CDR3 bases that were read are TGTGCCAGCAGCCTATATCAAGCCGAG.

This clone was counted many times. The read falls 3 residues short of the CDR3 end, and the missing part is taken from the germline J gene. The rearrangement links TRBV20-1 to TRBJ2-1; 13 bases agree with TRBD2. The V gene's germline CDR1 is DFQATT and CDR2 SNEGSKA (reference sequence). After removal of 3 bases from V and 9 bases from J, the junction contained 5 bases not matched to a gene. This CDR3 spans 14 amino acids. CDR3 DNA, as far as it was read: TGCAGTGCTAGCCTCTGGACTAGCGGGGGTGAG. Amino acid sequence: CSASLWTSGGE. The CDR3 reads in full as CSASLWTSGGEQFF.

Remarks on this clone: The CDR3 end lies 3 residues beyond the end of the read and is filled in from the germline J gene. This sequence joins TRBV6-2 or TRBV6-3 and TRBJ1-2, with 11 bases lining up with TRBD1. There are 15 residues in the CDR3. Looked up from germline, CDR1 is MNHEY and CDR2 is SVGEGT. The CDR3 protein is CASAWGGQGAGGYTF. The covered CDR3 bases are TGTGCCAGCGCCTGGGGAGGACAGGGGGCCGGCGGC.

This clone rates as medium-sized. CDR3 bases read: TGCGCCAGCAGCTTGGGGGGACACCTGAACACTGAA. Residues: CASSLGGHLNTE. The whole CDR3 is CASSLGGHLNTEAFF. This sequence joins TRBV5-1 and TRBJ1-1; a possible D gene is TRBD1 (6 bases). Read data end 3 residues before the CDR3 end; the end is taken from the germline J gene. V was pared by 0 bases and J by 0 bases, with 9 bases between. The length of the CDR3 is 15 residues. CDR1 is SGHRS, CDR2 YFSETQ, per germline.

By sample fraction, this clone is medium-sized. The CDR3 end lies 3 residues beyond the end of the read and is filled in from the germline J gene. V is TRBV19 and J is TRBJ2-2; D is possibly TRBD1 (6 bases). This CDR3 spans 16 amino acids. CDR1 and CDR2 from the germline V gene are LNHDA and SQIVND (reference sequence). V was clipped by 5 bases and J by 0 bases, with 13 bases between them. Partial CDR3 DNA: TGTGCCAGTAGTCCCCGGACAGCAACGAACACCGGGGAG. Translated: CASSPRTATNTGE. The entire CDR3 is CASSPRTATNTGELFF.

This clone was observed a few times. The read stops 3 residues short of the end of the CDR3; the missing end is completed from the germline J gene. The chain employs TRBV6-2 or TRBV6-3 and TRBJ2-3; 9 bases map to TRBD2. The J segment lost 4 bases and the V segment lost 7 bases, leaving 9 bases of the junction unmatched. Germline V CDR1 and CDR2: MNHEY, SVGEGT. The length of the CDR3 is 15 residues. The CDR3 bases that were read are TGTGCCAGCACCTACGGGGTAGCGGGAGCAGATACG. Translating gives CASTYGVAGADT. The entire CDR3 reads CASTYGVAGADTQYF.

This clone has a handful of counts. The CDR3 extends 3 residues past the end of the read, so its final part is completed from the germline J gene. The chain is built from TRBV30 and TRBJ2-5; D is ambiguous. Germline V lookup: CDR1 GTSNPN, CDR2 SVGIG (reference sequence). V shed 0 bases and J shed 5 bases, with 7 bases lying between them. The CDR3 extends over 12 amino acids. CDR3 region: CAWSVGAETQYF. Partial CDR3 DNA: TGTGCCTGGAGTGTAGGAGCGGAGACC.

Of note for this clone: The CDR3 is cut off 3 residues early in the read; its end comes from the germline J gene. The chain is built from TRBV20-1 and TRBJ2-1; D might be TRBD2 (5 bases). This CDR3 region has 14 residues. Germline V CDR1 and CDR2: DFQATT, SNEGSKA (reference sequence). Trimming cost V 4 bases and J 6 bases, with 16 bases left between them. CDR3 DNA, as far as it was read: TGCAGTGCTATAAGCGGAGTGGGGTTCAATGAG. Encoded protein: CSAISGVGFNE. The CDR3, in full, reads CSAISGVGFNEQFF.